This TCR beta chain was retrieved from a study of T cells in Graves' hyperthyroidism and ophthalmopathy. Turning to this clonotype: Its antigen remains unknown.

Amplification of TCR beta CDR3 regions was performed using RNA transcripts as template. A first-round RT-PCR of the TCR CDR3 used the HTBI primer set. TCRdb re-derived calls from the multiplex PCR reads in MiXCR, one entry per CDR3 protein. The sample yields approximately 530,000 distinct CDR3 sequences, just under 20% seen once. The study's findings and limits: In validation, the model predicted ophthalmopathy. These predictions came a median approximately six months before onset. Blood also held most thyroid clonotypes expanded beyond 0.001. A 13 V-J model separated ophthalmopathy from stable hyperthyroidism.

Trimming stripped 0 bases from V and 3 bases from J, with 12 bases between. Germline V lookup: CDR1 SGHDT, CDR2 YYEEEE. The CDR3 runs 15 residues. Material: blood. J is TRBJ1-2 and V is TRBV5-6, with D uncertain. The source is a middle-aged man with Graves' ophthalmopathy. The CDR3 here is CASSLARLLDYGYTF. CDR3 bases: TGTGCCAGCAGCTTGGCTCGGCTGCTTGACTATGGCTACACCTTC.